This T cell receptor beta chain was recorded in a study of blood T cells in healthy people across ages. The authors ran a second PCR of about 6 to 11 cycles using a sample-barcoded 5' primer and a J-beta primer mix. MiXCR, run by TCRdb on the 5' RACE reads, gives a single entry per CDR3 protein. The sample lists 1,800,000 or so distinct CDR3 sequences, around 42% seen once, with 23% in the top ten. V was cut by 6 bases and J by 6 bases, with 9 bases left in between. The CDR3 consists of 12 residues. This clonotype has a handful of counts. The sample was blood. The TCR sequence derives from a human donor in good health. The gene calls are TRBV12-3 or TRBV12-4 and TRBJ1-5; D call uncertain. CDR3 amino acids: CASREGGQPQHF. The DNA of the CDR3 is TGTGCCAGCAGGGAGGGAGGTCAGCCCCAGCATTTT.